This passage covers 9 T cell receptor beta chains from one sample sequenced in a study of T cells in Graves' hyperthyroidism and ophthalmopathy. RNA transcripts provided the source from which TCR beta CDR3 regions were amplified. TCR CDR3 regions were first amplified by RT-PCR with HTBI primers. TCRdb fed the multiplex PCR reads into MiXCR, producing one record per CDR3 protein. This table has about 700,000 distinct CDR3 sequences, 13% to 15% appearing once. The sequencing input was blood. These receptors all come from a woman younger than 30 with Graves' hyperthyroidism.

This clonotype has just a few counts. The chain uses TRBV6-1 and TRBJ2-2; 7 bases agree with TRBD2. The CDR3 loop spans 16 amino acids. Germline V lookup: CDR1 MNHNS, CDR2 SASEGT. V lost 6 bases and J lost 0; bases outside the gene matches: 7. CDR3 coding DNA: TGTGCCAGCAGGGAAAGGGGAGGGGCGAACACCGGGGAGCTGTTTTTT. Its translation is CASRERGGANTGELFF.

V and J are TRBV9 and TRBJ2-3, with D possibly matching TRBD1 (5 bases). The length of the CDR3 is 15 residues. The V gene lost 0 bases and the J gene lost 2 bases, with 10 bases spanning the gap. Germline V gene sequence: CDR1 SGDLS, CDR2 YYNGEE. CDR3 residues: CASSVAKGDTDTQYF. The CDR3 DNA follows: TGTGCCAGCAGCGTAGCTAAAGGGGACACAGATACGCAGTATTTT.

V is TRBV6-2 or TRBV6-3 and J is TRBJ1-2; possible D gene TRBD1, 5 bases. Trimming cost V 7 bases and J 7 bases, with 13 bases left between them. Germline V CDR1 and CDR2: MNHEY, SVGEGT. This CDR3 comprises 12 residues. For the CDR3, the DNA is TGTGCCAGCACCGGGGACTTCCGTGGCTACACCTTC. Residues: CASTGDFRGYTF.

V and J are TRBV20-1 and TRBJ2-1, with D possibly matching TRBD2 (7 bases). This CDR3 region has 17 residues. Deletions cut 0 bases from V and 2 bases from J, with 17 bases between. CDR1 is DFQATT and CDR2 is SNEGSKA in the germline V gene (reference sequence). CDR3 protein: CSARDRGGLGTYNEQFF. The DNA of the CDR3 is TGCAGTGCTAGAGATAGGGGGGGGTTGGGAACCTACAATGAGCAGTTCTTC.

This clonotype was picked up many times. As DNA, the CDR3 is TGTGCCAGCAGTTTAGGGGGATCTGCCGAAATCTTCGAGCAGTACTTC. Translating it yields CASSLGGSAEIFEQYF. J is TRBJ2-7 and V is TRBV28; D may match TRBD1 or TRBD2 (5 bases each). Per germline, CDR1 MDHEN and CDR2 SYDVKM. V shed 2 bases and J shed 6 bases, with 20 bases lying between them. The CDR3 is made up of 16 amino acids.

The J gene is TRBJ1-2, the V gene TRBV6-2 or TRBV6-3; the D gene is possibly TRBD1 (6 bases). Germline assignment: CDR1 MNHEY and CDR2 SVGEGT. This CDR3 comprises 11 residues. The V and J ends lost 6 bases and 10 bases respectively, with 12 bases between them. The CDR3 loop is CASSFAGVYTF. The CDR3 nucleotides are TGTGCCAGCAGCTTCGCAGGGGTCTACACCTTC.

This clonotype was picked up many times. The CDR3 region has the DNA TGCAGTGCTCGGGGACTAGCGGGCCCGTACTACGAGCAGTACTTC. Translated: CSARGLAGPYYEQYF. This rearrangement joins TRBV20-1 to TRBJ2-7; TRBD2 matches at 12 bases. This CDR3 has 15 residues. Germline trimming cut 5 bases from V and 3 bases from J; bases unmatched to any gene: 8. CDR1 is DFQATT, CDR2 SNEGSKA, per germline (reference sequence).

There are many counts of this clonotype. The rearrangement uses TRBV5-5 and TRBJ2-7, with 8 bases aligning to TRBD1. Germline loops: CDR1 SGHKS, CDR2 YYEKEE (reference sequence). The CDR3 consists of 15 residues. The V segment lost 4 bases and the J segment 7 bases; nucleotides outside the gene matches: 13. The CDR3 nucleotides are TGTGCCAGCAGCGCCGCCGGGACAGGTCCCCGAGAGCAGTACTTC. Translated, it gives CASSAAGTGPREQYF. Supplemented by reference TRBV5-5 and TRBJ2-7, the full variable domain reads DAGVTQSPTHLIKTRGQQVTLRCSPISGHKSVSWYQQVLGQGPQFIFQYYEKEERGRGNFPDRFSARQFPNYSSELNVNALLLGDSALYLCASSAAGTGPREQYFGPGTRLTVT.

There are a few counts of this clonotype. The CDR3 sequence: CASSESTGWYEQYF. In DNA form, the CDR3 reads TGCGCCAGCAGCGAGTCGACAGGTTGGTACGAGCAGTACTTC. J is TRBJ2-7 and V is TRBV5-1, with D possibly matching TRBD1 (6 bases). Trimming took 4 bases from V and 4 from J, leaving 15 bases between them. Germline V gene data show CDR1 as SGHRS and CDR2 as YFSETQ. The CDR3 is made up of 14 amino acids.